This T cell receptor (beta chain) stems from a study of T-cell reconstitution after alpha-beta-depleted transplantation in children. J was trimmed by 7 bases and V by 11 bases; bases with no gene match: 8. Germline-derived CDR1 and CDR2 are MNHEY and SMNVEV (reference sequence). The CDR3 runs 13 residues. The library targeted TCRbeta and was prepared with unique molecular identifiers. TCRdb reprocessed the PCR reads with MiXCR, giving one entry per CDR3 protein. The sample has 490,000 or so distinct CDR3 sequences; under 15% are singletons. This clonotype has ten or more counts. The V call is TRBV27, the J call TRBJ2-2, with 9 bases fitting TRBD2. Sequenced material: PBMCs from the stem cell graft donor, taken from the stem cell graft. The receptor was derived from a human donor who donated a stem cell graft to a child with combined immunodeficiency. This CDR3 reads CAAAGGPVGELFF. The CDR3 nucleotides are TGTGCCGCGGCGGGAGGGCCGGTCGGGGAGCTGTTTTTT.